This T cell receptor beta chain emerged from a study of blood T cell repertoires in COVID-19. Study summary: The study drew acute and convalescent COVID-19 samples from the United States, Italy and Spain. T cells, B-cell-depleted T cells, or PBMCs supplied cDNA or gDNA.

The germline V gene encodes CDR1 MNHEY and CDR2 SVGAGI. This CDR3 is 16 amino acids long. Trimming cost V 0 bases and J 11 bases, with 22 bases left between them. Original processing notes: Estimates of nucleated cell counts were drawn from the amplification of reference gene primers. Sequencing was performed with immunoSEQ multiplex PCR; in TCRdb, only in-frame clones are kept and a portion is missing. From that table come the V and J calls and clone size; the DNA was used to work out D and trimming. Of fewer than 350,000 clones in the sample, 90% were seen once. Those enrolled, adults aged about 18 to 89 years, came from roughly 23 US areas.

The J gene is TRBJ1-1, the V gene TRBV6-5; no clear D. The sequence was collected from a woman in her twenties or thirties with acute COVID-19. The sample was PBMCs or T cells enriched from blood (not recorded which). CDR3 coding DNA: TGTGCCAGCAGTTACTCGAATCGTATCGCTGACATCGAGGCTTTCTTT. The encoded protein is CASSYSNRIADIEAFF.